A selection of T cell receptor beta chains follows, all from one sample in a study of blood T cell repertoires in COVID-19. Repertoires were generated with immunoSEQ multiplex PCR, while TCRdb's copy carries only in-frame clones and drops some. The sample yields around 310,000 clones, 75% to 90% seen once. The source material was PBMCs or T cells enriched from blood (not recorded which). The receptors were gathered from a man aged 25 to 45 who had recovered from COVID-19. Both conserved end residues are trimmed from each CDR3. The order of the fields is J gene, V gene, clone size, CDR3 protein. The size entry is marked missing in some rows and otherwise reads once, few, many or a size class.

J: TRBJ1-6
V: TRBV21-1
size: few
CDR3: ASSKGFGGGSPLH

J: TRBJ1-2
V: TRBV3-1/TRBV3-2
size: .
CDR3: ASSHGQGKGYGYT

J: TRBJ1-1
V: TRBV15
size: once
CDR3: ATSSSGLSLNTEAF

J: TRBJ2-7
V: TRBV28
size: .
CDR3: ASSAPGDRGSYEQY

J: TRBJ2-7
V: TRBV6-5
size: .
CDR3: ASIRPGGSYEQY

J: TRBJ2-1
V: TRBV5-6
size: .
CDR3: ASSLAPGNEQF

J: TRBJ2-3
V: TRBV28
size: few
CDR3: ASRNFPGRMGTQY

J: TRBJ1-5
V: TRBV28
size: .
CDR3: ASSLVSGTYRGPQH

J: TRBJ1-1
V: TRBV10-1
size: .
CDR3: ASSESGQLTEAF

J: TRBJ1-3
V: TRBV14
size: .
CDR3: ASSQVRGSSSGNTIY